This T cell receptor beta chain was sequenced in a study of CD8+CD57+ T cells in acquired aplastic anemia. Study summary: Sorting CD4+ and CD8+ cells gave DNA averaging around 3 ug.

As to this clonotype: Its antigen is currently unknown.

Patients included in sequencing had previously demonstrated CD8+CD57+ cell expansion by flow cytometry. As a group, the patients uniformly had severe acquired aplastic anemia. The V gene's germline CDR1 is SNHLY and CDR2 FYNNEI. The V and J ends lost 7 bases and 3 bases, in that order; junction bases with no gene match: 8. This CDR3 has 15 amino acids. Genomic DNA was employed as the template in profiling TCR beta VDJ and CDR3. TCRdb fed the reads into MiXCR, producing one record per CDR3 protein. The data show about 180,000 distinct CDR3 sequences, around half seen once. Study findings and constraints: CD8+ Simpson's diversity did not differ significantly between patients and controls.

The sequence came from a human donor with aplastic anemia. The material sequenced was sorted CD4+, CD8+, or CD8+CD57+ T cells (not recorded which) from PBMCs. This sequence joins TRBV2 and TRBJ2-1; 8 nucleotides agree with TRBD1. The CDR3 is CASTATGTGYNEQFF. CDR3 nucleotides: TGTGCCAGCACCGCCACCGGGACAGGCTACAATGAGCAGTTCTTC.